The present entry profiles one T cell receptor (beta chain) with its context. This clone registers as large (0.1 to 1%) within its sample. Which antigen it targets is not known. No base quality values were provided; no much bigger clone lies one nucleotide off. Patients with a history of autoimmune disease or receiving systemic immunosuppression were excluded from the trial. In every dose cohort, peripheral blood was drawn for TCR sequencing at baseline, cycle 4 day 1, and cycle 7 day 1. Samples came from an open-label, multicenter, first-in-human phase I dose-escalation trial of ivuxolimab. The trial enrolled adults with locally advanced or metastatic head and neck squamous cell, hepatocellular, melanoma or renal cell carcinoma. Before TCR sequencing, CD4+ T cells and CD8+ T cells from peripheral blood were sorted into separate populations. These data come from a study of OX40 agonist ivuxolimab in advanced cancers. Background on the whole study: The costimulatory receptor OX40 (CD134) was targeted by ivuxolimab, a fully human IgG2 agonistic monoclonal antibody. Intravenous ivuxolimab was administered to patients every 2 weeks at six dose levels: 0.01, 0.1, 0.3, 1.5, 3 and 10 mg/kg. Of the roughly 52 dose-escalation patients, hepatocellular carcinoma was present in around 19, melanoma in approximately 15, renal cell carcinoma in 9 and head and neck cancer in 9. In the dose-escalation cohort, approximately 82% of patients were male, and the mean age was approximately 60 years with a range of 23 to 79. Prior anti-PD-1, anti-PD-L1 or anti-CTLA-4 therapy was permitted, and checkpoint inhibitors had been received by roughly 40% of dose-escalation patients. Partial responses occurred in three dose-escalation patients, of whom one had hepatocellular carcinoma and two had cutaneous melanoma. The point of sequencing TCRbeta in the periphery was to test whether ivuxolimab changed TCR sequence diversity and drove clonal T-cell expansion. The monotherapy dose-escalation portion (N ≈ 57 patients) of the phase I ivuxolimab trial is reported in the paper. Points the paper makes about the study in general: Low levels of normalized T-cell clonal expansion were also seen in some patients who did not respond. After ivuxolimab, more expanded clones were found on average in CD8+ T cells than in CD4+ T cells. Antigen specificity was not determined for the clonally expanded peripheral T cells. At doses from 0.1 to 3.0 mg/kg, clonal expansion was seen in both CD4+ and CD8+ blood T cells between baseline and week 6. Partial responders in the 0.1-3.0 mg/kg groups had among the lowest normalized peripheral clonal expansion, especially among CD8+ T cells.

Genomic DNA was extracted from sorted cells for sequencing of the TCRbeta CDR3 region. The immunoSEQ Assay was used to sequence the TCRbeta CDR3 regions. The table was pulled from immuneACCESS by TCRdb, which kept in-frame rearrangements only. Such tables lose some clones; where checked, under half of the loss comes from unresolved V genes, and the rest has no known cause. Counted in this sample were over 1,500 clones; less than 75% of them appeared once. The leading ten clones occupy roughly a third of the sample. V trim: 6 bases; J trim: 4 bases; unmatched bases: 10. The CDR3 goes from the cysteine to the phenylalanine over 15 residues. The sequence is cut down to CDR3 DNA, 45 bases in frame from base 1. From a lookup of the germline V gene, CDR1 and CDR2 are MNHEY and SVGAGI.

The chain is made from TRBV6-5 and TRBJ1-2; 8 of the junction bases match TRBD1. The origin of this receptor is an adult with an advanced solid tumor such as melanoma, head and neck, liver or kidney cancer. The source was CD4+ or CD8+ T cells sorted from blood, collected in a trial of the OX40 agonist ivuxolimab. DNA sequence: TGTGCCAGCAGCACACGGACAGGGAGGGTCTATGGCTACACCTTC. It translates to CASSTRTGRVYGYTF.